Shown below are 18 T cell receptor beta chains from a single sample sequenced in a study of CD8 T cells in Susac syndrome. When the RNA was reverse transcribed, random hexamers were used with an input of roughly 0.45 to 1 ug. TCRdb re-analysed the immunoSEQ multiplex PCR reads in MiXCR, keeping a single row per CDR3 protein. The sample contains roughly 130,000 distinct CDR3 sequences, 90% to 95% of which appear only once. Sequenced: CD4+ T cells from PBMCs. The receptors come from a human donor in good health.

The count of this clonotype is one. This chain links TRBV10-3 with TRBJ1-5; tentatively, D is TRBD1 (6 bases). The CDR3 is 15 amino acids. The V end was cut by 1 base, the J end by 2 bases, with 9 bases between. From germline, CDR1 is ENHRY and CDR2 SYGVKD. The CDR3 DNA sequence: TGTGCCATCAGTGAGTGGGGGCTGGGCAATCAGCCCCAGCATTTT. This sequence encodes CAISEWGLGNQPQHF.

V usage is TRBV5-4 and J usage is TRBJ2-7; 11 positions agree with TRBD2. J was trimmed by 4 bases and V by 0 bases; bases with no gene match: 3. Per the germline V gene, CDR1 is SGHNT and CDR2 is YYREEE (reference sequence). CDR3 length: 15 residues. CDR3 amino acids: CASSLGGTSGYEQYF. CDR3 bases: TGTGCCAGCAGCTTGGGTGGGACTAGCGGATACGAGCAGTACTTC.

J is TRBJ1-1 and V is TRBV7-2; no clear D gene. CDR1 SGHTA and CDR2 FQGNSA come from the germline V gene. Trimming cost V 3 bases and J 1 base, with 12 bases left between them. The CDR3 extends over 15 amino acids. The CDR3 nucleotides read TGTGCCAGCAGCTTGTCTAGGCAAACGAACACTGAAGCTTTCTTT. Translating it yields CASSLSRQTNTEAFF.

The rearrangement uses TRBV20-1 and TRBJ1-2; D is undetermined. V was pared by 3 bases and J by 4 bases, with 9 bases between. Germline lookup yields CDR1 DFQATT and CDR2 SNEGSKA (reference sequence). The CDR3 totals 12 residues. Here the CDR3 reads CSASLTPYGYTF. The CDR3 nucleotides read TGCAGTGCTAGTCTCACCCCCTATGGCTACACCTTC.

The V and J genes are TRBV6-5 and TRBJ2-5, with 7 bases matching TRBD1. Germline lookup yields CDR1 MNHEY and CDR2 SVGAGI. Trimming at V came to 6 bases and at J to 4 bases, leaving 2 bases not matched to a gene. CDR3 size: 12 residues. CDR3 coding DNA: TGTGCCAGCAGAGGGGGCACAGAGACCCAGTACTTC. It specifies CASRGGTETQYF.

The genes are TRBV18 and TRBJ1-1, with TRBD1 matching over 7 bases. The J segment lost 7 bases and the V segment lost 3 bases, leaving 20 bases of the junction unmatched. The CDR3 extends over 18 amino acids. Germline V CDR1 and CDR2: KGHSH, LQKENI. In nucleotides, the CDR3 is TGTGCCAGCTCACCCATCGAGGGTTTAACAGGGGCTCGGGGTGAAGCTTTCTTT. Its translation is CASSPIEGLTGARGEAFF. Full variable domain (remainder filled in from reference TRBV18 and TRBJ1-1): NAGVMQNPRHLVRRRGQEARLRCSPMKGHSHVYWYRQLPEEGLKFMVYLQKENIIDESGMPKERFSAEFPKEGPSILRIQQVVRGDSAAYFCASSPIEGLTGARGEAFFGQGTRLTVV.

This rearrangement joins TRBV12-3 or TRBV12-4 to TRBJ1-5; D is uncertain. V was trimmed by 3 bases and J by 3 bases, leaving 9 bases between them. The CDR3 spans 14 residues. CDR3 residues: CASSLSAANQPQHF. Written as DNA, the CDR3 is TGTGCCAGCAGTTTGTCGGCAGCCAATCAGCCCCAGCATTTT.

V gene TRBV14 combines with J gene TRBJ2-1; TRBD2 aligns across 7 bases. Germline V gene sequence: CDR1 SGHDN, CDR2 FVKESK. J gave up 0 bases and V 4 bases, and 6 bases lay outside the gene matches. The CDR3 consists of 16 residues. The CDR3 region is CASSRLGGSSYNEQFF. CDR3 in DNA: TGTGCCAGCAGCCGACTCGGCGGGAGCTCCTACAATGAGCAGTTCTTC.

The chain is built from TRBV5-6 and TRBJ2-1; D is unclear. V lost 4 bases and J 7 bases, leaving 18 bases between the germline ends. The germline gives CDR1 SGHDT, CDR2 YYEEEE. The CDR3 has 15 residues. The CDR3 DNA reads TGTGCCAGCAGCCGTCGACGGACGCGCTTGAATGAGCAGTTCTTC. The encoded protein is CASSRRRTRLNEQFF.

The chain combines TRBV20-1 with TRBJ1-2; a weak D match, TRBD1 (6 bases). This CDR3 comprises 11 residues. V lost 3 bases and J lost 9, with 11 bases in between. Per germline, CDR1 DFQATT and CDR2 SNEGSKA (reference sequence). This CDR3 reads CSASVTGSYTF. The CDR3 region has the DNA TGCAGTGCTAGTGTCACAGGGAGCTACACCTTC.

The J gene is TRBJ1-1, the V gene TRBV28; D not resolved. The CDR3 totals 13 residues. Trimming removed 7 bases from V and 0 bases from J, with 9 bases in between. Germline CDR1 MDHEN, CDR2 SYDVKM. The DNA of the CDR3 is TGTGCCAGCATAGCCAGCGTGAACACTGAAGCTTTCTTT. This codes for CASIASVNTEAFF.

V gene TRBV2 combines with J gene TRBJ2-5; D gene ambiguous. V lost 8 bases and J 7 bases, leaving 11 bases between the germline ends. Germline CDR1 reads SNHLY; CDR2 reads FYNNEI. The CDR3 has 11 amino acids. CDR3 DNA: TGTGCCAGCGGCCCAAGAGGGACCCAGTACTTC. It specifies CASGPRGTQYF.

The CDR3 coding sequence is TGTGCCAGCAGTTTCGAGACAGGGAGGGAAGCTTTCTTT. This translates into CASSFETGREAFF. The chain combines TRBV27 with TRBJ1-1, with TRBD1 identical over 7 bases. Germline CDR1 reads MNHEY; CDR2 reads SMNVEV (reference sequence). The CDR3 has 13 residues. V lost 3 bases, J lost 8 bases, and 6 bases stayed unmatched.

The gene calls are TRBV10-3 and TRBJ2-3; D is uncertain. CDR3 length: 15 amino acids. V was shortened by 3 bases and J by 2 bases, with 12 bases between the two germline ends. Germline CDR1 reads ENHRY; CDR2 reads SYGVKD. CDR3 coding DNA: TGTGCCATCAGTGAAGCAGCCCTACTCACAGATACGCAGTATTTT. The encoded protein is CAISEAALLTDTQYF.

The genes are TRBV9 and TRBJ1-2; possibly TRBD1 for D (6 bases). The ends were cut back, 6 bases at V and 4 bases at J, with 19 bases in the middle. The CDR3 loop spans 15 amino acids. The germline gives CDR1 SGDLS, CDR2 YYNGEE. DNA of the CDR3: TGTGCCAGCACCACGGGAGGGACAAACCCCTATGGCTACACCTTC. As protein: CASTTGGTNPYGYTF.

The chain joins TRBV4-1 to TRBJ2-2; D not certain. V was cut by 4 bases and J by 1 base, with 10 bases left in between. The CDR3 loop spans 15 amino acids. CDR1 and CDR2 from the germline V gene are MGHRA and YSYEKL. The CDR3 region has the DNA TGCGCCAGCAGCCGAGGCGAGGTGAACACCGGGGAGCTGTTTTTT. This translates into CASSRGEVNTGELFF.

V gene TRBV20-1 combines with J gene TRBJ1-5, with 9 bases aligning to TRBD1. V lost 2 bases and J lost 5; bases outside the gene matches: 7. The germline CDR1 and CDR2 sequences are DFQATT and SNEGSKA (reference sequence). The CDR3 loop spans 15 amino acids. CDR3 coding DNA: TGCAGTGCTAGACGTATCGGACAGGGGTATCAGCCCCAGCATTTT. As protein: CSARRIGQGYQPQHF.

V and J are TRBV3-1 and TRBJ1-4; TRBD1 matches at 7 bases. V lost 4 bases to trimming and J lost 6 bases; unmatched junction nucleotides: 5. Germline V lookup: CDR1 LGHDT, CDR2 YNNKEL (reference sequence). The CDR3 loop spans 14 amino acids. CDR3 region: CASSRDSRYEKLFF. CDR3 bases: TGTGCCAGCAGCCGGGACAGCCGATATGAAAAACTGTTTTTT.